The 31 T cell receptor beta chains listed next were all sequenced from one sample in a study of T cell repertoires in cytomegalovirus infection. These TCRs' antigens remain unknown. TCRdb itself ran the reads through MiXCR, one entry per CDR3 protein. Of fewer than 900,000 distinct CDR3 sequences in the sample, 29% were seen once. The sequencing here drew on cultured CD8+ T cells from PBMCs, taken from culture after CMV antigen stimulation. These receptors originate from a human donor in good health (CMV status not recorded). Some clones in this sample may be carry-over from other donors' samples.

The V call is TRBV4-1, the J call TRBJ2-1, with D hard to call. Germline V CDR1 and CDR2: MGHRA, YSYEKL. The CDR3 has 13 amino acids. Trimming cost V 2 bases and J 5 bases, with 7 bases left between them. The CDR3 sequence is CASSQTRHNEQFF. The DNA of the CDR3 is TGCGCCAGCAGCCAAACGCGGCACAATGAGCAGTTCTTC.

This chain connects TRBV7-2 to TRBJ2-1; 9 bases match TRBD2. Germline V lookup: CDR1 SGHTA, CDR2 FQGNSA. There are 15 residues in the CDR3. The trim removed 1 base at V and 9 bases at J, leaving 7 bases unmatched. The CDR3 DNA reads as TGTGCCAGCAGCTTAGAGGGTAGCGGGGGTATTGAGCAGTTCTTC. It translates to CASSLEGSGGIEQFF.

The V call is TRBV27, the J call TRBJ2-1; 7 bases are shared with TRBD1. CDR1 and CDR2 from the germline V gene are MNHEY and SMNVEV (reference sequence). CDR3 length: 15 amino acids. V gave up 2 bases and J gave up 7 bases; unmatched junction bases: 8. CDR3 nucleotides: TGTGCCAGCAGTTTAGGGACAGCCATCCGGAATGAGCAGTTCTTC. Its translation: CASSLGTAIRNEQFF.

The chain recombines TRBV27 with TRBJ2-1, with TRBD2 matching 9 bases. Per germline, CDR1 MNHEY and CDR2 SMNVEV (reference sequence). The CDR3 covers 15 residues. The J segment lost 4 bases and the V segment lost 6 bases, leaving 7 bases of the junction unmatched. CDR3 sequence reads: CASSWGGGAYNEQFF. The DNA for the CDR3 is TGTGCCAGCAGCTGGGGCGGGGGGGCGTACAATGAGCAGTTCTTC.

This clonotype was counted between two and nine times. The chain links TRBV7-2 to TRBJ1-1, with TRBD1 identical over 7 bases. Trimming took 5 bases from V and 4 from J; bases not matched to a gene: 13. In germline, CDR1 is SGHTA, CDR2 FQGNSA. The CDR3 is 16 residues long. CDR3 bases: TGTGCCAGCAGCCCTCGGGACAGTCATCCTTCCACTGAAGCTTTCTTT. Its protein product is CASSPRDSHPSTEAFF.

The chain carries TRBV10-3 and TRBJ2-3; D might be TRBD2 (6 bases). This CDR3 is built from 15 residues. The V end lost 11 bases, the J end lost 3 bases, and 21 bases lay between the germline ends. Germline lookup yields CDR1 ENHRY and CDR2 SYGVKD. CDR3: CAVANGGRFTDTQYF. CDR3 DNA sequence: TGTGCCGTGGCAAACGGGGGTCGTTTTACAGATACGCAGTATTTT.

At least ten counts were recorded for this clonotype. The chain combines TRBV7-6 with TRBJ2-5; D assignment may be TRBD1 or TRBD2 (6 bases each). The CDR3 is 16 amino acids. V lost 5 bases, J lost 5 bases, and 21 bases lay in between. Germline lookup yields CDR1 SGHVS and CDR2 FNYEAQ. CDR3 sequence (DNA): TGTGCCAGCAGCCGCCCTTCGACCGGGGGCGAGGAGACCCAGTACTTC. Protein: CASSRPSTGGEETQYF.

The chain has TRBV29-1 and TRBJ2-3, with unresolved D. Germline V gene lookup returns CDR1 SQVTM and CDR2 ANQGSEA. Between the trimmed V and J ends, which lost 1 base and 7 bases, there was a span of 9 bases. The CDR3 consists of 12 residues. In nucleotides, the CDR3 is TGCAGCGTTGAAGTAGGCCCCAATACGCAGTATTTT. Amino acids: CSVEVGPNTQYF.

The gene calls are TRBV29-1 and TRBJ2-7, with D perhaps TRBD2 (7 bases). Trimming took off 6 bases at V and 0 bases at J, with 21 bases between the two ends. The CDR3 spans 16 residues. Germline V gene data show CDR1 as SQVTM and CDR2 as ANQGSEA. CDR3 bases: TGCAGCGTCGGATCAGCGGGACACCTGAGCTCCTACGAGCAGTACTTC. It encodes CSVGSAGHLSSYEQYF.

The chain links TRBV10-3 to TRBJ2-2; TRBD1 matches at 10 bases. CDR3 length: 16 amino acids. The ends lost 10 bases at V and 3 bases at J; junction bases unmatched: 11. Germline V gene lookup returns CDR1 ENHRY and CDR2 SYGVKD. CDR3 in amino acids: CATAAGTGADTGELFF. DNA of the CDR3: TGTGCCACCGCCGCCGGGACAGGGGCAGACACCGGGGAGCTGTTTTTT.

The chain links TRBV20-1 to TRBJ1-4, with 8 bases aligning to TRBD1. Germline trimming cut 6 bases from V and 7 bases from J; bases unmatched to any gene: 13. The CDR3 loop spans 15 amino acids. The germline gives CDR1 DFQATT, CDR2 SNEGSKA (reference sequence). The CDR3 protein is CSAGQGGFRGEKLFF. CDR3 coding DNA: TGCAGTGCCGGACAGGGAGGCTTTAGGGGTGAAAAACTGTTTTTT.

This chain links TRBV4-1 with TRBJ1-1, with TRBD1 matching over 10 bases. V dropped 0 bases and J dropped 1; count of bases not matched to a gene: 11. CDR1 is MGHRA and CDR2 is YSYEKL in the germline V gene. The CDR3 has 19 amino acids. This CDR3 is CASSQDLPTGGRWNTEAFF. As DNA, the CDR3 is TGCGCCAGCAGCCAAGATTTGCCGACAGGGGGCAGATGGAACACTGAAGCTTTCTTT.

This chain joins TRBV5-1 and TRBJ2-1; D remains unclear. Trimming left V 0 bases short and J 4 bases short, with 11 bases between. Germline loops: CDR1 SGHRS, CDR2 YFSETQ. CDR3 length: 15 amino acids. DNA of the CDR3: TGCGCCAGCAGCTTGGCCCAAGGAACTTACAATGAGCAGTTCTTC. This codes for CASSLAQGTYNEQFF. The full variable domain, completed using reference TRBV5-1 and TRBJ2-1, is KAGVTQTPRYLIKTRGQQVTLSCSPISGHRSVSWYQQTPGQGLQFLFEYFSETQRNKGNFPGRFSGRQFSNSRSEMNVSTLELGDSALYLCASSLAQGTYNEQFFGPGTRLTVL.

A word on this clonotype: One junction end does not reproduce the germline sequence, and a read error may be involved. CDR3 in DNA: TGTGCCAGCACCTTAGGGGGGCGCGAGAAGACCCAGTACTTC. Residues: CASTLGGREKTQYF. V gene TRBV7-8 combines with J gene TRBJ2-5; D possibly uses TRBD1 or TRBD2 (6 bases each). Germline V gene sequence: CDR1 SGHVS, CDR2 FQNEAQ. This CDR3 spans 14 amino acids.

This clonotype was picked up a small number of times. CDR3 bases: TGCAGTGCTAGAGACCCCGGGTTCCCTGAAGCTTTCTTT. It specifies CSARDPGFPEAFF. The chain links TRBV20-1 to TRBJ1-1; D unclear. The V end was cut by 0 bases, the J end by 6 bases, with 11 bases between. This CDR3 comprises 13 residues. Germline V CDR1 and CDR2: DFQATT, SNEGSKA (reference sequence).

The chain is built from TRBV27 and TRBJ2-7; 10 bases line up with TRBD1. CDR3 length: 14 residues. V lost 5 bases and J lost 4; bases outside the gene matches: 5. Per germline, CDR1 MNHEY and CDR2 SMNVEV (reference sequence). Here the CDR3 DNA reads TGTGCCAGCAGTCTTGACAGGGGGCAGTACGAGCAGTACTTC. Amino acid sequence: CASSLDRGQYEQYF.

This clonotype appeared many times. The rearrangement uses TRBV7-8 and TRBJ2-1, with 8 bases identical to TRBD2. CDR3 length equals 14 residues. CDR1 SGHVS and CDR2 FQNEAQ come from the germline V gene. With V trimmed by 3 bases and J by 9 bases, 7 bases remained unmatched. Written as DNA, the CDR3 is TGTGCCAGCAGCTTGGGACTAGGAAACGCTGAGCAGTTCTTC. Amino acids: CASSLGLGNAEQFF.

This clonotype was counted at least ten times. CDR3 amino acids: CASSDRQGNYGYTF. CDR3 bases: TGTGCCAGCAGTGACCGACAGGGGAACTATGGCTACACCTTC. The J gene is TRBJ1-2, the V gene TRBV6-2 or TRBV6-3; 8 positions agree with TRBD1. V shed 5 bases, J shed 2 bases, and the junction held 4 bases outside the gene matches. Germline V gene data show CDR1 as MNHEY and CDR2 as SVGEGT. The CDR3 has 14 residues.

The CDR3 DNA reads TGTGCCAGCAGTTACTCAACAGGGGGGGGATACGAGCAGTACGTC. Residues: CASSYSTGGGYEQYV. V and J are TRBV6-6 and TRBJ2-7; D is possibly TRBD1 (8 bases). Trimming took 0 bases from V and 4 from J, leaving 13 bases between them. CDR3 length equals 15 residues. Germline values: CDR1 MNHNY, CDR2 SVGAGI (reference sequence).

The chain recombines TRBV6-2 or TRBV6-3 with TRBJ1-2; D unclear. The CDR3 contains 11 residues. CDR1 is MNHEY and CDR2 is SVGEGT in the germline V gene. Trimming took off 2 bases at V and 10 bases at J, with 8 bases between the two ends. The CDR3 protein is CASSYSIAYTF. DNA for the CDR3: TGTGCCAGCAGTTACAGCATCGCCTACACCTTC.

The rearrangement links TRBV19 to TRBJ2-1; perhaps TRBD2 as D (6 bases). From germline, CDR1 is LNHDA and CDR2 SQIVND (reference sequence). The CDR3 extends over 14 amino acids. Deletions cut 7 bases from V and 3 bases from J, with 13 bases between. The chain's CDR3 is CASMGTAIYNEQFF. The DNA for the CDR3 is TGTGCCAGTATGGGGACTGCCATCTACAATGAGCAGTTCTTC.

This chain connects TRBV15 to TRBJ2-3; 7 nucleotides match TRBD2. CDR1 and CDR2 from the germline V gene are LNHNV and YYDKDF (reference sequence). CDR3 length equals 15 residues. With 1 base clipped from V and 2 bases from J, the junction kept 3 bases outside the gene matches. The CDR3 region is CATSRGGGTTDTQYF. CDR3 nucleotides: TGTGCCACCAGCAGAGGGGGGGGGACCACAGATACGCAGTATTTT.

This clonotype was seen only a few times. The J gene is TRBJ2-5, the V gene TRBV7-9; a possible D gene is TRBD1 (5 bases). Looked up from germline, CDR1 is SEHNR and CDR2 is FQNEAQ (reference sequence). The CDR3 spans 14 residues. V lost 5 bases to trimming and J lost 5 bases, with 15 bases between them. CDR3 residues: CASSPNRRGETQYF. CDR3 bases: TGTGCCAGCAGCCCAAACAGAAGGGGCGAGACCCAGTACTTC. The whole variable domain, filled in from reference TRBV7-9 and TRBJ2-5, reads DTGVSQNPRHKITKRGQNVTFRCDPISEHNRLYWYRQTLGQGPEFLTYFQNEAQLEKSRLLSDRFSAERPKGSFSTLEIQRTEQGDSAMYLCASSPNRRGETQYFGPGTRLLVL.

This chain joins TRBV28 and TRBJ1-2; D gene ambiguous. This CDR3 spans 13 amino acids. Germline V gene sequence: CDR1 MDHEN, CDR2 SYDVKM. V was pared by 6 bases and J by 8 bases, with 16 bases between. DNA of the CDR3: TGTGCCAGCAGCCAAAGCGGGCTTTGGGGCTACACCTTC. It yields the protein CASSQSGLWGYTF.

The sample holds a few counts of this clonotype. The gene calls are TRBV12-3 or TRBV12-4 and TRBJ1-1, with D possibly matching TRBD1 (5 bases). This CDR3 has 13 amino acids. V was clipped by 3 bases and J by 4 bases, with 9 bases between them. The CDR3 DNA reads TGTGCCAGCAGTTTTCGGGGGACCACTGAAGCTTTCTTT. Its protein is CASSFRGTTEAFF.

The chain recombines TRBV7-6 with TRBJ2-2; D is uncertain. This CDR3 is built from 12 residues. Between the trimmed V and J ends, which lost 5 bases and 6 bases, there was a span of 7 bases. Germline V gives CDR1 SGHVS, CDR2 FNYEAQ. CDR3 region: CASSETAGELFF. The CDR3 DNA reads as TGTGCCAGCAGCGAAACTGCCGGGGAGCTGTTTTTT.

V and J are TRBV10-3 and TRBJ2-7; TRBD2 matches 7 bases. The CDR3 loop spans 12 amino acids. Germline loops: CDR1 ENHRY, CDR2 SYGVKD. Trimming took 6 bases from V and 5 from J; bases not matched to a gene: 4. CDR3 region: CAIRTGTNEQYF. CDR3 coding DNA: TGTGCCATCAGAACCGGGACTAACGAGCAGTACTTC.

This clonotype has more than one count but fewer than ten. The CDR3 loop reads CASSEFGGNTEAFF. CDR3 sequence (DNA): TGTGCCAGCAGTGAATTTGGGGGAAACACTGAAGCTTTCTTT. The chain uses TRBV25-1 and TRBJ1-1; perhaps TRBD1 as D (5 bases). The CDR3 spans 14 residues. The ends were cut back, 1 base at V and 2 bases at J, with 8 bases in the middle. Germline assignment: CDR1 MGHDK and CDR2 SYGVNS.

V is TRBV13 and J is TRBJ1-2, with a weak D call TRBD1 (5 bases). Germline-derived CDR1 and CDR2 are PRHDT and FYEKMQ (reference sequence). V shed 5 bases and J shed 7 bases, with 14 bases lying between them. The CDR3 consists of 13 residues. The CDR3: CASSPVRGGGYTF. The CDR3 nucleotides are TGTGCCAGCAGCCCAGTAAGGGGCGGTGGCTACACCTTC.

As for this clonotype: The junction departs from the called germline gene at one end, perhaps through a read error. V is TRBV6-2 or TRBV6-3 and J is TRBJ2-1; D is uncertain. CDR3 length: 12 amino acids. CDR1 and CDR2 (germline): MNHEY, SVGEGT. The CDR3 reads CANSYDLPPQFF. The CDR3 coding sequence is TGTGCCAACAGTTACGACCTCCCCCCGCAGTTCTTC.

The V and J genes are TRBV27 and TRBJ1-1; TRBD1 is a possible D gene (6 bases). V was cut by 4 bases and J by 5 bases, with 11 bases left in between. Germline V CDR1 and CDR2: MNHEY, SMNVEV (reference sequence). CDR3 length: 13 residues. CDR3 sequence reads: CASSSDSWTEAFF. The CDR3 DNA reads TGTGCCAGCAGTTCGGACAGTTGGACTGAAGCTTTCTTT.